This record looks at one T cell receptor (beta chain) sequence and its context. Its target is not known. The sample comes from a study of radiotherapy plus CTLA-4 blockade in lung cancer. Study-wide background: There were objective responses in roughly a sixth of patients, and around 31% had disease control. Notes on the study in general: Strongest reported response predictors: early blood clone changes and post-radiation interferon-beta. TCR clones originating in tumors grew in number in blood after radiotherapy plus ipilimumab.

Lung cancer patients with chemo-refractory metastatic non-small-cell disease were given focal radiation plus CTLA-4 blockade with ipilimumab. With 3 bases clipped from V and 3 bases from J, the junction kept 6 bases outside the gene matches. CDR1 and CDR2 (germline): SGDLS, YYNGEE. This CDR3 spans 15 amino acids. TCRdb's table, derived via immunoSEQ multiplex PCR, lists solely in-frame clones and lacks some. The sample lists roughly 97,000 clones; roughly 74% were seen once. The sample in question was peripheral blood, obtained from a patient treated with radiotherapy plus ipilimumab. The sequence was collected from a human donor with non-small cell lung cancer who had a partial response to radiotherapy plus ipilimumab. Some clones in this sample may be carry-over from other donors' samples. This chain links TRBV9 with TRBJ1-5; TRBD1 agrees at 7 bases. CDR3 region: CASSEEDRYNQPQHF. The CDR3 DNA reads TGTGCCAGCAGCGAAGAGGACAGGTACAATCAGCCCCAGCATTTT.